The source of this T cell receptor beta chain is a study of CXCR3-negative and CXCR3-positive naive CD8 T cells. Germline CDR1 LGHDT, CDR2 YNNKEL (reference sequence). This CDR3 contains 14 residues. UMI-labeled 5' RACE yielded the TRB cDNA libraries. TCRdb reworked the 5' RACE reads into one entry per CDR3 protein, no DNA. The sample includes some 48,000 distinct CDR3 sequences. The CD45RO-CCR7+CD27+CD95- phenotype denoted naive CD8+ T cells. This TCR derives from a human donor in good health. Some clones in this sample may be carry-over from other donors' samples. This rearrangement joins TRBV3-1 to TRBJ2-3. The source material was naive CXCR3- CD8+ T cells from blood. Subset: CD45RO-CCR7+CD27+CD95- naive CD8+ T cells lacking CXCR3 (TNR3-). CDR3 protein: CASSQGRMTDTQYF.